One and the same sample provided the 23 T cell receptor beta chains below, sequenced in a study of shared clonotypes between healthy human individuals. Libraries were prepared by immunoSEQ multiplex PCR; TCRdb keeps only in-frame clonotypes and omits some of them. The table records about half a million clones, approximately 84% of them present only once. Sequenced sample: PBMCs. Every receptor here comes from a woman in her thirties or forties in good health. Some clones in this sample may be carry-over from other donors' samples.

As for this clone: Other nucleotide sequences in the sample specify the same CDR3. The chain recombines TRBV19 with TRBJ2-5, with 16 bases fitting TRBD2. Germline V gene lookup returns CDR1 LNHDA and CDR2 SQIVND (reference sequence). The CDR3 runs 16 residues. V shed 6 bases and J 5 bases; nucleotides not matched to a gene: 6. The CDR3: CASSSGTSGRGETQYF. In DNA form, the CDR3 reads TGTGCCAGTAGCTCCGGGACTAGCGGGAGGGGGGAGACCCAGTACTTC.

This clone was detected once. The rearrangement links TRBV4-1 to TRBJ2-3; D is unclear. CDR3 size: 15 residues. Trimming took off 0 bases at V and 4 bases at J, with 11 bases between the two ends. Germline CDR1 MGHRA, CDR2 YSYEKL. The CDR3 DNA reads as TGCGCCAGCAGCCAAGATAGGCTGGGTGCAGATACGCAGTATTTT. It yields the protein CASSQDRLGADTQYF.

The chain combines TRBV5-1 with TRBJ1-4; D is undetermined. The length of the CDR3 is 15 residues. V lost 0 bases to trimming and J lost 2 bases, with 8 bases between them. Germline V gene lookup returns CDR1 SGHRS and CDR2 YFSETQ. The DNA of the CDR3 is TGCGCCAGCAGCTTGGCCGGGGTTACTAATGAAAAACTGTTTTTT. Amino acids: CASSLAGVTNEKLFF.

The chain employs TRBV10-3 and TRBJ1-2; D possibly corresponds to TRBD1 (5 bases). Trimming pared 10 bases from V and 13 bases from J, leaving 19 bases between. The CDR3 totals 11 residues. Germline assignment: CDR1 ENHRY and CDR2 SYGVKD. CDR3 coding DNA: TGTGCCACCTGGGGGGGGTTAATGGCCACCTTC. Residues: CATWGGLMATF.

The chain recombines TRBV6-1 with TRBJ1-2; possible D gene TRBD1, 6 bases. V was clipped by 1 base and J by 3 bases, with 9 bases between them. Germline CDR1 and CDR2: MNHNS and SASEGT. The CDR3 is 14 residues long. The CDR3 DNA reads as TGTGCCAGCAGTGAAGTGGGGGCCGACTATGGCTACACCTTC. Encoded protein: CASSEVGADYGYTF.

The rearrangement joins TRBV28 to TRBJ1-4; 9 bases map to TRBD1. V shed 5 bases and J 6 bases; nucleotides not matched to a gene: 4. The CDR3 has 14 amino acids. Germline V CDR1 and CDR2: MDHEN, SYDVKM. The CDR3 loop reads CASSGDREDEKLFF. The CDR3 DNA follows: TGTGCCAGCAGTGGGGACAGGGAGGATGAAAAACTGTTTTTT.

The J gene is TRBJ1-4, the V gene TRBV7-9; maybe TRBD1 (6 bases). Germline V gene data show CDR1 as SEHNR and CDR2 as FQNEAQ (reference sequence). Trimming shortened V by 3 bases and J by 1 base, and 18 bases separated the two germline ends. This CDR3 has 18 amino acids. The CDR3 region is CASSLGHLQGRTNEKLFF. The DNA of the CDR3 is TGTGCCAGCAGCTTGGGCCATTTACAGGGACGAACTAATGAAAAACTGTTTTTT.

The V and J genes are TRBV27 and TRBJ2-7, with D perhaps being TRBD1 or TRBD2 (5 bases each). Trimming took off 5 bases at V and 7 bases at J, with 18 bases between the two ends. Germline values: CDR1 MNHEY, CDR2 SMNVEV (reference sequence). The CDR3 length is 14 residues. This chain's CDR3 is CASSPRDAIGEQYF. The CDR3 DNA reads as TGTGCCAGCAGTCCTCGGGACGCAATCGGTGAGCAGTACTTC.

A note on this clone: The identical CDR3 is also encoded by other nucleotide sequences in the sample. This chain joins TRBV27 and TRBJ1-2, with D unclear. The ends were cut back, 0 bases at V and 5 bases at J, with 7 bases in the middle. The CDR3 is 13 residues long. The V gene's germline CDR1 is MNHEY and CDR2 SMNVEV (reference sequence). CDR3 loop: CASSLSGSYGYTF. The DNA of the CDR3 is TGTGCCAGCAGTTTATCGGGGTCATATGGCTACACCTTC.

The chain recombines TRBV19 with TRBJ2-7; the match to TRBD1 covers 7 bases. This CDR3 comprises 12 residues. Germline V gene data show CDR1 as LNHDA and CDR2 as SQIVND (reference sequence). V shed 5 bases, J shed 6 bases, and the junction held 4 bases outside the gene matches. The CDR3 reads CASSYRGSEQYF. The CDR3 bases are TGTGCCAGTAGTTACAGGGGTTCCGAGCAGTACTTC.

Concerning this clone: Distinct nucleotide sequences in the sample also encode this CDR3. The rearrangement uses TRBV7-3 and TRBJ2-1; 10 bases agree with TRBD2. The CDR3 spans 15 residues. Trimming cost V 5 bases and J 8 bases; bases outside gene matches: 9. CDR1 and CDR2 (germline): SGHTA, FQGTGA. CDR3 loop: CASSPGLAGADEQFF. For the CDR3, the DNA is TGTGCCAGCAGCCCGGGCCTAGCGGGAGCAGATGAGCAGTTCTTC.

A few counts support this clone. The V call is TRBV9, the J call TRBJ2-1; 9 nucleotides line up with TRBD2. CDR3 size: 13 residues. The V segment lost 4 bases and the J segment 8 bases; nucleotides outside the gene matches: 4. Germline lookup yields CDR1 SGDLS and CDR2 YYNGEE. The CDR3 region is CASSPRTSDEQFF. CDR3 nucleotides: TGTGCCAGCAGCCCCCGGACTAGCGATGAGCAGTTCTTC.

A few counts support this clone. The CDR3, as DNA: TGTGCCAGCAGTTTTGGGGACAAAAGCAATCAGCCCCAGCATTTT. Translated, it gives CASSFGDKSNQPQHF. The genes are TRBV28 and TRBJ1-5; tentatively, D is TRBD1 (6 bases). In germline, CDR1 is MDHEN, CDR2 SYDVKM. V lost 3 bases to trimming and J lost 1 base, with 10 bases between them. CDR3 size: 15 residues. Drawing the rest from reference TRBV28 and TRBJ1-5, the complete variable domain is DVKVTQSSRYLVKRTGEKVFLECVQDMDHENMFWYRQDPGLGLRLIYFSYDVKMKEKGDIPEGYSVSREKKERFSLILESASTNQTSMYLCASSFGDKSNQPQHFGDGTRLSIL.

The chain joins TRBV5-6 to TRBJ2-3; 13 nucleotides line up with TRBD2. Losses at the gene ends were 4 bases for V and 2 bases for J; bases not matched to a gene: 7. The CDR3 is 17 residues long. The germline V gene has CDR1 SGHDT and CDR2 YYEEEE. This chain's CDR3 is CASSEIGTSGNTDTQYF. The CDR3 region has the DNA TGTGCCAGCAGCGAAATCGGGACTAGCGGGAACACAGATACGCAGTATTTT.

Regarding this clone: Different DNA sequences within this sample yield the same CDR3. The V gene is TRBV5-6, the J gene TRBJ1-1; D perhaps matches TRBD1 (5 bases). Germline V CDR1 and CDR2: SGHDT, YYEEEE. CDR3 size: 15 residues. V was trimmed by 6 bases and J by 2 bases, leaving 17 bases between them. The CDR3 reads CASIPPVGVNTEAFF. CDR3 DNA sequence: TGTGCCAGCATCCCCCCCGTGGGGGTTAACACTGAAGCTTTCTTT. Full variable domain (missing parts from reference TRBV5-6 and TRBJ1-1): DAGVTQSPTHLIKTRGQQVTLRCSPKSGHDTVSWYQQALGQGPQFIFQYYEEEERQRGNFPDRFSGHQFPNYSSELNVNALLLGDSALYLCASIPPVGVNTEAFFGQGTRLTVV.

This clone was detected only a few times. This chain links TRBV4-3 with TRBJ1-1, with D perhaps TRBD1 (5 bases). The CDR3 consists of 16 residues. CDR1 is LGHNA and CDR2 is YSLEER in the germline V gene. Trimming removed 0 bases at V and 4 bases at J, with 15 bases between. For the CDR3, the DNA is TGCGCCAGCAGCCAAGATCTTTCCAGGGCGGGCACTGAAGCTTTCTTT. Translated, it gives CASSQDLSRAGTEAFF.

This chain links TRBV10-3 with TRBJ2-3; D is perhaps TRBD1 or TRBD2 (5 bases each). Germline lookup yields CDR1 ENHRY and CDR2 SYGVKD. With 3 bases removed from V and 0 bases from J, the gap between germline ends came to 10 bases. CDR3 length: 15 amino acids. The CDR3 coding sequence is TGTGCCATCAGTGATGGGGGACCCAGCACAGATACGCAGTATTTT. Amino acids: CAISDGGPSTDTQYF.

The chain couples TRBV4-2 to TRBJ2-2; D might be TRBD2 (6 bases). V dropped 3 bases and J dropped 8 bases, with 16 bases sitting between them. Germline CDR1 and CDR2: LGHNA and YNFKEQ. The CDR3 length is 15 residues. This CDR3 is CASSQVLGGGGELFF. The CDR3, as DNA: TGTGCCAGCAGCCAGGTTCTGGGGGGTGGAGGGGAGCTGTTTTTT.

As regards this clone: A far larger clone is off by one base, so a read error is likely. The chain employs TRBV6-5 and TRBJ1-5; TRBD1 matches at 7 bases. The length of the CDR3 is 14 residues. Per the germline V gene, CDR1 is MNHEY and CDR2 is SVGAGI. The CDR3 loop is CASSDRASNQHQHF. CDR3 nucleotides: TGTGCCAGCAGCGACAGGGCTTCCAATCAGCACCAGCATTTT.

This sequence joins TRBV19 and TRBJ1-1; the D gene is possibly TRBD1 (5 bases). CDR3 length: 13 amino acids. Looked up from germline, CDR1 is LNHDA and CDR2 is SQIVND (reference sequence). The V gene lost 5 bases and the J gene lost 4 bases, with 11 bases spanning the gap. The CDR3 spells CASSQQVFTEAFF. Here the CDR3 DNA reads TGTGCCAGTAGTCAACAGGTTTTCACTGAAGCTTTCTTT.

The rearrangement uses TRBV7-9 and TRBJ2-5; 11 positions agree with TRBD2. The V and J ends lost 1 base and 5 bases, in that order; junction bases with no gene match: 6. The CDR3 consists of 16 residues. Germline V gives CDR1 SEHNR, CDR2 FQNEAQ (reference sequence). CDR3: CASSLGVLAGAETQYF. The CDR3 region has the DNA TGTGCCAGCAGCTTAGGTGTACTAGCGGGAGCGGAGACCCAGTACTTC. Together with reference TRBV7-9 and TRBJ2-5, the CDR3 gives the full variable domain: DTGVSQNPRHKITKRGQNVTFRCDPISEHNRLYWYRQTLGQGPEFLTYFQNEAQLEKSRLLSDRFSAERPKGSFSTLEIQRTEQGDSAMYLCASSLGVLAGAETQYFGPGTRLLVL.

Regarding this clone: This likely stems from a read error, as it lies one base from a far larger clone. DNA for the CDR3: TGTGCCAGCAGTCCACAGGACTTATATGGCTACGCCTTC. Its protein product is CASSPQDLYGYAF. This chain links TRBV28 with TRBJ1-2; the D gene is possibly TRBD1 (5 bases). Germline assignment: CDR1 MDHEN and CDR2 SYDVKM. CDR3 length: 13 amino acids.

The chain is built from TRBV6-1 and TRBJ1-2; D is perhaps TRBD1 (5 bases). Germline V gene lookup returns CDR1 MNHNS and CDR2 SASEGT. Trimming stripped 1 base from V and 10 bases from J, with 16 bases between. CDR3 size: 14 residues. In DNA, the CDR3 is TGTGCCAGCAGTGAAGGGCAGGGATCAGATCTCTACACCTTC. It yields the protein CASSEGQGSDLYTF.